This T cell receptor beta chain was obtained from a study of cytomegalovirus exposure and HLA in healthy donors. General study points: Sequence variants that were highly shared formed a cluster that was likely a sequencing artifact. V segments that were indistinguishable, TRBV6-2 and TRBV6-3 among them, were omitted from analysis. Under 20,000 TCR beta sequences were associated with HLA alleles at 0.05 false discovery rate in a later analysis.

The PCR made use of 60 Vbeta and 13 Jbeta primers. Using immunoSEQ multiplex PCR, the repertoire was profiled, and TCRdb retains in-frame clones only, with some absent. Altogether over 120,000 clones are present, under 90% being singletons, with the ten largest covering under 5%. V lost 1 base, J lost 5 bases, and 7 bases stayed unmatched. This CDR3 comprises 17 residues. Germline V gives CDR1 SGHNT, CDR2 YYREEE (reference sequence). Note on this clone: Antigen: not known.

V and J are TRBV5-4 and TRBJ2-5; 14 nucleotides align to TRBD2. The receptor was isolated from a man in his forties or fifties in good health and CMV-seronegative. Sequencing was carried out using PBMCs. The CDR3 DNA sequence: TGTGCCAGCAGCTTGATGACTAGCGGGGGGGCCCGGGAGACCCAGTACTTC. Translation gives CASSLMTSGGARETQYF.